A selection of T cell receptor beta chains follows, all from one sample in a study of T-cell memory formation after mild COVID-19. One entry per CDR3 protein, called by TCRdb with MiXCR from the 5' RACE reads. The table shows roughly 99,000 distinct CDR3 sequences, with roughly 14% occurring only once. The sample comprised PBMCs or a T cell subset sorted from them (not recorded which). These receptor sequences come from a man aged 18-30 years who had mild COVID-19 (a few samples of this study predate the infection). Cell type and time point are not known. The CDR3 runs from the conserved cysteine through the conserved F or W. D genes are given only for firm matches. Clone size is not always given. Where it is, it says once, few, many or a class for expanded clones.

d_gene: TRBD2; abundance: NA; j_gene: TRBJ2-3; v_gene: TRBV5-6; len: 15; CDR3aa: CASRLYGGGTDTQYF; CDR3nt: TGTGCCAGCAGGCTTTATGGGGGGGGCACAGATACGCAGTATTTT
d_gene: NA; abundance: NA; j_gene: TRBJ1-5; v_gene: TRBV6-2/TRBV6-3; len: 15; CDR3aa: CASSFPGYPSQPQHF; CDR3nt: TGTGCCAGCAGTTTTCCAGGGTACCCTTCTCAGCCCCAGCATTTT
d_gene: NA; abundance: few; j_gene: TRBJ1-2; v_gene: TRBV6-6; len: 15; CDR3aa: CASSYSEGSIYGYTF; CDR3nt: TGTGCCAGCAGTTACTCGGAGGGATCCATCTATGGCTACACCTTC
d_gene: TRBD1; abundance: NA; j_gene: TRBJ2-2; v_gene: TRBV29-1; len: 16; CDR3aa: CSVDYWGDRESGELFF; CDR3nt: TGCAGCGTTGACTATTGGGGGGACAGGGAGTCCGGGGAGCTGTTTTTT
d_gene: NA; abundance: NA; j_gene: TRBJ2-1; v_gene: TRBV7-9; len: 13; CDR3aa: CASSTGTLNEQFF; CDR3nt: TGTGCCAGCAGTACCGGGACATTGAATGAGCAGTTCTTC
d_gene: TRBD1; abundance: NA; j_gene: TRBJ1-2; v_gene: TRBV6-5; len: 14; CDR3aa: CASSYQGAGYGYTF; CDR3nt: TGTGCCAGCAGTTATCAGGGGGCTGGCTATGGCTACACCTTC
d_gene: NA; abundance: few; j_gene: TRBJ1-4; v_gene: TRBV27; len: 15; CDR3aa: CASSDAWATNEKLFF; CDR3nt: TGTGCCAGCAGCGACGCTTGGGCGACTAATGAAAAACTGTTTTTT
d_gene: NA; abundance: few; j_gene: TRBJ2-7; v_gene: TRBV5-6; len: 12; CDR3aa: CASSLGTGEQYF; CDR3nt: TGTGCCAGCAGCTTGGGGACCGGCGAGCAGTACTTC
d_gene: NA; abundance: few; j_gene: TRBJ2-1; v_gene: TRBV19; len: 15; CDR3aa: CASSIRRSYPNEQFF; CDR3nt: TGTGCCAGTAGTATAAGGAGGTCCTACCCCAATGAGCAGTTCTTC
d_gene: NA; abundance: NA; j_gene: TRBJ2-6; v_gene: TRBV25-1; len: 17; CDR3aa: CASSPRGLRSGANVLTF; CDR3nt: TGTGCCAGCAGCCCCCGGGGGCTCAGATCTGGGGCCAACGTCCTGACTTTC
d_gene: NA; abundance: many; j_gene: TRBJ1-1; v_gene: TRBV5-1; len: 12; CDR3aa: CASREGGTEAFF; CDR3nt: TGCGCCAGCAGGGAGGGAGGAACTGAAGCTTTCTTT
d_gene: NA; abundance: NA; j_gene: TRBJ2-1; v_gene: TRBV4-1; len: 14; CDR3aa: CASSQTGGFDEQFF; CDR3nt: TGCGCCAGCAGCCAAACGGGGGGCTTCGATGAGCAGTTCTTC
d_gene: TRBD2; abundance: NA; j_gene: TRBJ2-3; v_gene: TRBV12-3/TRBV12-4; len: 14; CDR3aa: CATRPGLAVYTQYF; CDR3nt: TGTGCCACCAGACCGGGACTAGCCGTTTATACGCAGTATTTT
d_gene: NA; abundance: many; j_gene: TRBJ2-1; v_gene: TRBV7-6; len: 13; CDR3aa: CASSSTRPGEQFF; CDR3nt: TGTGCCAGCAGCTCGACTAGGCCCGGTGAGCAGTTCTTC
d_gene: NA; abundance: NA; j_gene: TRBJ2-3; v_gene: TRBV4-2; len: 15; CDR3aa: CASSEVGGPRDTQYF; CDR3nt: TGTGCCAGCAGCGAGGTGGGGGGGCCGAGGGATACGCAGTATTTT
d_gene: TRBD1; abundance: few; j_gene: TRBJ1-6; v_gene: TRBV4-3; len: 15; CDR3aa: CASSQVPGGNSPLHF; CDR3nt: TGCGCCAGCAGCCAAGTCCCAGGGGGAAATTCACCCCTCCACTTT
d_gene: TRBD1; abundance: few; j_gene: TRBJ2-7; v_gene: TRBV30; len: 18; CDR3aa: CAWKVNRGPRLSSYEQYF; CDR3nt: TGTGCCTGGAAAGTGAACAGGGGGCCCCGTCTTAGCTCCTACGAGCAGTACTTC
d_gene: NA; abundance: few; j_gene: TRBJ2-1; v_gene: TRBV6-2/TRBV6-3; len: 13; CDR3aa: CASSLQVGAAPSF; CDR3nt: TGTGCCAGCAGTTTACAGGTTGGAGCGGCTCCTTCCTTC
d_gene: NA; abundance: many; j_gene: TRBJ2-5; v_gene: TRBV21-1; len: 12; CDR3aa: CARRGQEETQYF; CDR3nt: TGTGCCCGACGGGGACAAGAAGAGACCCAGTACTTC
d_gene: TRBD1; abundance: few; j_gene: TRBJ2-3; v_gene: TRBV7-2; len: 21; CDR3aa: CASSLPGTGERYRSFSDTQYF; CDR3nt: TGTGCCAGCAGCTTACCCGGGACAGGGGAGCGGTATCGGTCTTTTTCGGATACGCAGTATTTT
d_gene: TRBD2; abundance: NA; j_gene: TRBJ2-3; v_gene: TRBV11-3; len: 16; CDR3aa: CASSSRTSGVTDTQYF; CDR3nt: TGTGCCAGCAGCTCTCGGACTAGCGGAGTAACAGATACGCAGTATTTT
d_gene: NA; abundance: few; j_gene: TRBJ1-3; v_gene: TRBV20-1; len: 16; CDR3aa: CSARSGSPKNGNTIYF; CDR3nt: TGCAGTGCTAGATCGGGATCCCCCAAGAACGGAAACACCATATATTTT
d_gene: TRBD2; abundance: many; j_gene: TRBJ2-7; v_gene: TRBV20-1; len: 13; CDR3aa: CSARTSGNYEQYF; CDR3nt: TGCAGTGCTAGGACTAGCGGGAACTACGAGCAGTACTTC
d_gene: NA; abundance: few; j_gene: TRBJ1-1; v_gene: TRBV12-3/TRBV12-4; len: 14; CDR3aa: CASSLTHGNTEAFF; CDR3nt: TGTGCCAGCAGTTTAACACACGGGAACACTGAAGCTTTCTTT
d_gene: TRBD1; abundance: NA; j_gene: TRBJ2-7; v_gene: TRBV6-5; len: 12; CDR3aa: CASRAGTDEQYF; CDR3nt: TGTGCCAGCAGAGCCGGGACAGACGAGCAGTACTTC
d_gene: NA; abundance: NA; j_gene: TRBJ2-5; v_gene: TRBV9; len: 16; CDR3aa: CASSSFGRALGETQYF; CDR3nt: TGTGCCAGCAGCTCTTTCGGGCGGGCCCTTGGAGAGACCCAGTACTTC
d_gene: NA; abundance: many; j_gene: TRBJ1-1; v_gene: TRBV5-4; len: 11; CDR3aa: CASTLGTEAFF; CDR3nt: TGTGCCAGCACCCTAGGGACTGAAGCTTTCTTT
d_gene: TRBD1; abundance: NA; j_gene: TRBJ1-1; v_gene: TRBV7-9; len: 13; CDR3aa: CASRTQGAVEAFF; CDR3nt: TGTGCCAGCAGGACCCAGGGGGCGGTTGAAGCTTTCTTT
d_gene: NA; abundance: NA; j_gene: TRBJ1-6; v_gene: TRBV9; len: 15; CDR3aa: CASSPRTGYNSPLHF; CDR3nt: TGTGCCAGCAGCCCGCGGACGGGTTATAATTCACCCCTCCACTTT
d_gene: NA; abundance: few; j_gene: TRBJ1-5; v_gene: TRBV7-9; len: 13; CDR3aa: CASSSGANQPQHF; CDR3nt: TGTGCCAGCAGCTCAGGGGCTAATCAGCCCCAGCATTTT
d_gene: NA; abundance: few; j_gene: TRBJ2-1; v_gene: TRBV11-1; len: 15; CDR3aa: CASSLSRGTYNEQFF; CDR3nt: TGTGCCAGCAGCTTATCCAGGGGCACCTACAATGAGCAGTTCTTC
d_gene: NA; abundance: NA; j_gene: TRBJ1-5; v_gene: TRBV6-5; len: 13; CDR3aa: CASSYGGNQPQHF; CDR3nt: TGTGCCAGCAGTTACGGAGGCAATCAGCCCCAGCATTTT
d_gene: NA; abundance: few; j_gene: TRBJ1-5; v_gene: TRBV4-1; len: 15; CDR3aa: CASSQARGGNQPQHF; CDR3nt: TGCGCCAGCAGCCAAGCCAGGGGAGGCAATCAGCCCCAGCATTTT
d_gene: NA; abundance: few; j_gene: TRBJ1-1; v_gene: TRBV27; len: 15; CDR3aa: CASSQVLPGRTEAFF; CDR3nt: TGTGCCAGCAGTCAAGTTCTTCCAGGTCGGACTGAAGCTTTCTTT
d_gene: NA; abundance: NA; j_gene: TRBJ2-1; v_gene: TRBV29-1; len: 13; CDR3aa: CSVTSLSDNEQFF; CDR3nt: TGCAGCGTGACTAGTCTAAGCGACAATGAGCAGTTCTTC
d_gene: NA; abundance: NA; j_gene: TRBJ2-5; v_gene: TRBV7-8; len: 14; CDR3aa: CASSLAAGTETQYF; CDR3nt: TGTGCCAGCAGCTTAGCGGCAGGGACAGAGACCCAGTACTTC
d_gene: NA; abundance: many; j_gene: TRBJ1-5; v_gene: TRBV4-1; len: 15; CDR3aa: CASSQVADENQPQHF; CDR3nt: TGCGCCAGCAGCCAAGTAGCGGACGAAAATCAGCCCCAGCATTTT
d_gene: NA; abundance: NA; j_gene: TRBJ1-3; v_gene: TRBV21-1; len: 16; CDR3aa: CASSKGYRFSGNTIYF; CDR3nt: TGTGCCAGCAGCAAAGGATACAGATTCTCTGGAAACACCATATATTTT
d_gene: NA; abundance: NA; j_gene: TRBJ2-5; v_gene: TRBV6-2/TRBV6-3; len: 17; CDR3aa: CATCEVRLPIYQETQYF; CDR3nt: TGTGCCACCTGCGAGGTTCGGTTACCAATATACCAAGAGACCCAGTACTTC